One and the same sample provided the 12 T cell receptor beta chains below, sequenced in a study of control samples from healthy donors and cancer patients. The repertoire was sequenced with immunoSEQ multiplex PCR; TCRdb's copy has only in-frame clones and lacks some. The table records approximately 40,000 clones, 80% to 95% of them present only once. Sequencing used blood. These receptor sequences come from a woman between 45 and 65 years old in good health.

The V call is TRBV19, the J call TRBJ1-1; no definite D call. V was shortened by 6 bases and J by 5 bases, with 19 bases between the two germline ends. This CDR3 is 15 amino acids long. CDR1 LNHDA and CDR2 SQIVND come from the germline V gene (reference sequence). The CDR3 bases are TGTGCCAGTAGCCCTATGGGAGGATTTTTTACTGAAGCTTTCTTT. Encoded protein: CASSPMGGFFTEAFF. Full variable domain (remainder filled in from reference TRBV19 and TRBJ1-1): DGGITQSPKYLFRKEGQNVTLSCEQNLNHDAMYWYRQDPGQGLRLIYYSQIVNDFQKGDIAEGYSVSREKKESFPLTVTSAQKNPTAFYLCASSPMGGFFTEAFFGQGTRLTVV.

This sequence joins TRBV7-8 and TRBJ1-3, with D perhaps TRBD1 (6 bases). The CDR3 totals 15 residues. V was cut by 0 bases and J by 11 bases, with 17 bases left in between. Per the germline V gene, CDR1 is SGHVS and CDR2 is FQNEAQ. The CDR3 here is CASSLARWGAGPIYF. The CDR3 nucleotides are TGTGCCAGCAGCTTAGCTCGGTGGGGGGCTGGGCCCATATATTTT.

The J gene is TRBJ2-7, the V gene TRBV2; D is perhaps TRBD2 (6 bases). Germline CDR1 and CDR2: SNHLY and FYNNEI. The ends were cut back, 7 bases at V and 0 bases at J, with 16 bases in the middle. The CDR3 covers 15 residues. In DNA form, the CDR3 reads TGTGCCAGCACCCTCCTCCCCGGGAGCTCCTACGAGCAGTACTTC. This gives the protein CASTLLPGSSYEQYF.

The gene calls are TRBV2 and TRBJ1-2; possibly TRBD1 for D (5 bases). Germline V CDR1 and CDR2: SNHLY, FYNNEI. With 4 bases removed from V and 1 base from J, the gap between germline ends came to 10 bases. This CDR3 is 14 amino acids long. The CDR3 protein is CASSGRQINYGYTF. The CDR3 DNA reads as TGTGCCAGCAGTGGGAGACAGATTAACTATGGCTACACCTTC.

The chain has TRBV4-2 and TRBJ2-2; D is perhaps TRBD1 (5 bases). The germline V gene encodes CDR1 LGHNA and CDR2 YNFKEQ. The CDR3 spans 16 residues. Trimming pared 3 bases from V and 4 bases from J, leaving 15 bases between. DNA of the CDR3: TGTGCCAGCAGCCAGGACACCCAGGGTACCACCGGGGAGCTGTTTTTT. Its protein is CASSQDTQGTTGELFF.

J is TRBJ2-7 and V is TRBV7-2, with D perhaps matching TRBD2 (7 bases). The CDR3 runs 14 residues. Germline loops: CDR1 SGHTA, CDR2 FQGNSA. The V end was cut by 1 base, the J end by 2 bases, with 9 bases between. The CDR3 bases are TGTGCCAGCAGCTTAGACGGGGGGCCCTACGAGCAGTACTTC. As protein: CASSLDGGPYEQYF.

The genes are TRBV5-1 and TRBJ1-2; D is unresolved. Germline V gene sequence: CDR1 SGHRS, CDR2 YFSETQ. V was trimmed by 4 bases and J by 3 bases, leaving 13 bases between them. The CDR3 contains 14 residues. CDR3 loop: CASSPRGSDYGYTF. CDR3 in DNA: TGCGCCAGCAGCCCCAGAGGTTCGGACTATGGCTACACCTTC.

CDR3 sequence (DNA): TGTGCCAGCAGCGTAGCTCAGGGGTCGGGAAACACCATATATTTT. Its translation: CASSVAQGSGNTIYF. The genes are TRBV9 and TRBJ1-3; a weak D match, TRBD1 (6 bases). This CDR3 is built from 15 residues. V was shortened by 0 bases and J by 4 bases, with 11 bases between the two germline ends. Germline values: CDR1 SGDLS, CDR2 YYNGEE.

The chain uses TRBV24-1 and TRBJ2-7; maybe TRBD1 (5 bases). Germline assignment: CDR1 KGHDR and CDR2 SFDVKD. The CDR3 sequence is 13 residues long. Trimming removed 4 bases at V and 7 bases at J, with 13 bases between. CDR3 sequence: CATSEKGAREQYF. CDR3 in DNA: TGTGCCACCAGTGAAAAAGGGGCTCGAGAGCAGTACTTC.

The rearrangement uses TRBV10-3 and TRBJ2-7; D possibly corresponds to TRBD1 (6 bases). V was shortened by 8 bases and J by 3 bases, with 14 bases between the two germline ends. From germline, CDR1 is ENHRY and CDR2 SYGVKD. This CDR3 is 13 amino acids long. This CDR3 reads CAIGSGQHYEQYF. DNA for the CDR3: TGTGCCATCGGTTCGGGACAACACTACGAGCAGTACTTC.

The chain combines TRBV4-3 with TRBJ2-7; D could derive from TRBD1 or TRBD2 (7 bases each). CDR1 and CDR2 from the germline V gene are LGHNA and YSLEER. V was pared by 0 bases and J by 7 bases, with 19 bases between. This CDR3 is built from 16 residues. CDR3 in DNA: TGCGCCAGCAGCCAAGACAGACCAGGGAGGGGGCATGAGCAGTACTTC. Protein sequence: CASSQDRPGRGHEQYF.

The V call is TRBV3-1 (or the pseudogene TRBV3-2), the J call TRBJ1-6, with D possibly matching TRBD1 (5 bases). The V gene's germline CDR1 is LGHDT and CDR2 YNNKEL (reference sequence). This CDR3 comprises 16 residues. V was cut by 5 bases and J by 6 bases, with 17 bases left in between. The DNA of the CDR3 is TGTGCCAGCAGCAGACAGTCCAGGGCGTCTAATTCACCCCTCCACTTT. Protein: CASSRQSRASNSPLHF.